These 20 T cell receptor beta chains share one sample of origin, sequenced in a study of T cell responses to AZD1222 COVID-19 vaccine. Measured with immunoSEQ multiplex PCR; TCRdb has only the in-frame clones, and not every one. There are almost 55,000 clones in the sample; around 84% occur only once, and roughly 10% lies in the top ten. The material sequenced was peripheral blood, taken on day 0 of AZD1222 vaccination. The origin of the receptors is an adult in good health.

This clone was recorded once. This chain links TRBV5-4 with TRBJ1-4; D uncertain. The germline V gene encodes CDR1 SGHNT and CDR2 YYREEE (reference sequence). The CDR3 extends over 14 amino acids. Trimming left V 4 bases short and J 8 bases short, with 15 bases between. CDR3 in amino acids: CASSRDGVQEKLFF. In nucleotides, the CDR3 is TGTGCCAGCAGCCGAGACGGGGTTCAGGAAAAACTGTTTTTT. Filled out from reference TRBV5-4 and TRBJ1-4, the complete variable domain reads ETGVTQSPTHLIKTRGQQVTLRCSSQSGHNTVSWYQQALGQGPQFIFQYYREEENGRGNFPPRFSGLQFPNYSSELNVNALELDDSALYLCASSRDGVQEKLFFGSGTQLSVL.

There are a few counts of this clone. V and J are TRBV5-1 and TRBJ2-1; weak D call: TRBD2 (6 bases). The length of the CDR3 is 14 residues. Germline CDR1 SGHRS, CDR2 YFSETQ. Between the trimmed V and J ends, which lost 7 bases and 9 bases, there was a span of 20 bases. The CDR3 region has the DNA TGCGCCAGCGGTGGGGGGAGTGTCTTAGGTGAGCAGTTCTTC. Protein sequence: CASGGGSVLGEQFF.

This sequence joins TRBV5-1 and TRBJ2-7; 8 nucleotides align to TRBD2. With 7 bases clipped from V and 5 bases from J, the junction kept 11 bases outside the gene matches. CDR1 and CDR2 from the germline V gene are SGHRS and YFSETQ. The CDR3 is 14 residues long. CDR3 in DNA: TGCGCCAGCGGAACCGGGACTAGGGCTCACGAGCAGTACTTC. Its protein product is CASGTGTRAHEQYF.

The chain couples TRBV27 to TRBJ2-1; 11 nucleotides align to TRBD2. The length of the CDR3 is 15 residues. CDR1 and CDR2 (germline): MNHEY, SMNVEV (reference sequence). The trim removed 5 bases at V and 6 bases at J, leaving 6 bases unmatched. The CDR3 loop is CASSGMGLAVNEQFF. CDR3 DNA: TGTGCCAGCAGTGGAATGGGACTAGCGGTCAATGAGCAGTTCTTC.

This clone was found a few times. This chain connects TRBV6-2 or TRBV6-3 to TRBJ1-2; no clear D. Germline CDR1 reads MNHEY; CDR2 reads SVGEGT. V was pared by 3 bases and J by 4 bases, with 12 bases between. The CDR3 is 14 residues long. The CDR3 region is CASSYSLNSYGYTF. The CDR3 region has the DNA TGTGCCAGCAGTTATTCCCTCAACTCCTATGGCTACACCTTC.

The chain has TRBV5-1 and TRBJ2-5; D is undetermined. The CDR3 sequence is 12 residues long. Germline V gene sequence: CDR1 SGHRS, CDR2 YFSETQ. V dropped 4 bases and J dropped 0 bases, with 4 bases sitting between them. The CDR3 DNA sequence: TGCGCCAGCAGCCGGAACCAAGAGACCCAGTACTTC. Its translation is CASSRNQETQYF.

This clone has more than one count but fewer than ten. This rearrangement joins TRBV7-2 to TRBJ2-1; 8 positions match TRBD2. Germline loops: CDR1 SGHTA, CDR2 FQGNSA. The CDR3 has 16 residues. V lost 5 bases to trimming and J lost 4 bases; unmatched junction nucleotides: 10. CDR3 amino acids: CASSISGTSAYNEQFF. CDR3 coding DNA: TGTGCCAGCAGCATCTCCGGGACTAGTGCATACAATGAGCAGTTCTTC. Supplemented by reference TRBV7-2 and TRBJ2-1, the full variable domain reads GAGVSQSPSNKVTEKGKDVELRCDPISGHTALYWYRQSLGQGLEFLIYFQGNSAPDKSGLPSDRFSAERTGGSVSTLTIQRTQQEDSAVYLCASSISGTSAYNEQFFGPGTRLTVL.

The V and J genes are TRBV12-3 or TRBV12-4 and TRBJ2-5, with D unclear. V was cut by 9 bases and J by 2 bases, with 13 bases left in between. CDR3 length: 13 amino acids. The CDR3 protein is CASKIDLQETQYF. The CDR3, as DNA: TGTGCCAGTAAGATAGACTTGCAAGAGACCCAGTACTTC.

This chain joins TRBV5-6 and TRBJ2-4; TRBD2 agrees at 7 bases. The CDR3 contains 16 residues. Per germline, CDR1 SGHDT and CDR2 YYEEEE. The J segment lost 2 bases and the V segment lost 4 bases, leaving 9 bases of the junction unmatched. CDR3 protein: CASSPWGGGSKNIQYF. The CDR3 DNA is TGTGCCAGCAGCCCCTGGGGGGGTGGCTCCAAAAACATTCAGTACTTC. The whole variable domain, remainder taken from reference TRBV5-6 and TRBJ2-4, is DAGVTQSPTHLIKTRGQQVTLRCSPKSGHDTVSWYQQALGQGPQFIFQYYEEEERQRGNFPDRFSGHQFPNYSSELNVNALLLGDSALYLCASSPWGGGSKNIQYFGAGTRLSVL.

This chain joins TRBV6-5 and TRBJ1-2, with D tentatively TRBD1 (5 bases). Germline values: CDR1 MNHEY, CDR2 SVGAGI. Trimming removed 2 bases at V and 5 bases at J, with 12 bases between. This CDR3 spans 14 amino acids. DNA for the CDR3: TGTGCCAGCAGTTACAGCCAGGGTTTTTATGGCTACACCTTC. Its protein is CASSYSQGFYGYTF.

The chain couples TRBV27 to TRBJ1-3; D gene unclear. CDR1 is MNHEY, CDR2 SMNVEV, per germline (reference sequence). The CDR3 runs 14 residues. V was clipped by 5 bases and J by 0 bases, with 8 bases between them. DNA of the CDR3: TGTGCCAGCAGTCGGCGGTCCTCTGGAAACACCATATATTTT. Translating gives CASSRRSSGNTIYF.

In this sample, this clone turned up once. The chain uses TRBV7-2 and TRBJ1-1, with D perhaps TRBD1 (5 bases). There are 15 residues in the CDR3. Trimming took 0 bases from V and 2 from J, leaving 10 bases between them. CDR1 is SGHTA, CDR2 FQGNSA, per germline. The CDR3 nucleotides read TGTGCCAGCAGCTTAGCGGGGGGTCAAAACACTGAAGCTTTCTTT. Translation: CASSLAGGQNTEAFF.

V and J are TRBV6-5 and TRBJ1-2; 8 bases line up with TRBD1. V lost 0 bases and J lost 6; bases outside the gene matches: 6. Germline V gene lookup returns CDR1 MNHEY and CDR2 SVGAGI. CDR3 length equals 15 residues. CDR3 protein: CASSYSPSGGNGYTF. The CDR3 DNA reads TGTGCCAGCAGTTACTCCCCCTCAGGGGGCAATGGCTACACCTTC.

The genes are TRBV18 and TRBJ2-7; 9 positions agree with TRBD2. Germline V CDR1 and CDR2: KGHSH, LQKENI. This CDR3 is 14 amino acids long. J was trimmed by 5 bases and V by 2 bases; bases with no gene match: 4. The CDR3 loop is CASSPASGTHEQYF. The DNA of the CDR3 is TGTGCCAGCTCACCAGCTAGCGGGACCCACGAGCAGTACTTC.

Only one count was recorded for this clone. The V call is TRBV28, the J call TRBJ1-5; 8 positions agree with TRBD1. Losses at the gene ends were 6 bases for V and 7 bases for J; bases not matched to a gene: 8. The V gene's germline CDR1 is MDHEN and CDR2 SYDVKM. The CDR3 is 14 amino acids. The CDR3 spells CASSDRTGQQPQHF. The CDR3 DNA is TGTGCCAGCAGCGATCGGACAGGGCAACAGCCCCAGCATTTT.

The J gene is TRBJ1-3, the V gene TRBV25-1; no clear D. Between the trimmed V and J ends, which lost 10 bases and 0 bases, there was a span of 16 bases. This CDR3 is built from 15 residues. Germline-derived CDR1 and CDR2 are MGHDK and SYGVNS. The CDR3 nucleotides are TGTGCCACCTCATCAGCCGGGTTCTCTGGAAACACCATATATTTT. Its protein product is CATSSAGFSGNTIYF.

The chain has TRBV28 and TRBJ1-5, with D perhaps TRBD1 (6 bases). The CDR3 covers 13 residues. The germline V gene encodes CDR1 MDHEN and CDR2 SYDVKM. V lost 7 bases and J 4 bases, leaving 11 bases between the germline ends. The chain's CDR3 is CASTETGNQPQHF. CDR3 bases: TGTGCCAGCACCGAGACAGGAAATCAGCCCCAGCATTTT.

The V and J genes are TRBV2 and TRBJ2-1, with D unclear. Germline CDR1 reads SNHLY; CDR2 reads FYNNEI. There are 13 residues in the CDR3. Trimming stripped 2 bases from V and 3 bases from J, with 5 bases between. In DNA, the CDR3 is TGTGCCAGCAGTGAATACAGCTACAATGAGCAGTTCTTC. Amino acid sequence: CASSEYSYNEQFF.

The CDR3 sequence: CASSLGGQFEAFF. The CDR3 coding sequence is TGCGCCAGCAGCTTGGGGGGACAGTTTGAAGCTTTCTTT. The chain carries TRBV5-1 and TRBJ1-1, with 7 bases lining up with TRBD1. Per germline, CDR1 SGHRS and CDR2 YFSETQ. CDR3 length: 13 residues. With 0 bases clipped from V and 7 bases from J, the junction kept 3 bases outside the gene matches.

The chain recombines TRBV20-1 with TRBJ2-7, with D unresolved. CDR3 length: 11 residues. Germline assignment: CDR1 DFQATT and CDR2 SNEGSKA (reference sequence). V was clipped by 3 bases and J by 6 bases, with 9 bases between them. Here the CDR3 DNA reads TGCAGTGCTAGCTCCGGGCTCGAGCAGTACTTC. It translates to CSASSGLEQYF.